These 5 T cell receptor beta chains were all obtained from the same sample, sequenced in a study of tumor-infiltrating lymphocytes in localized non-small cell lung cancer (dated by TCRdb to the early 2020s). Library creation used the immunoSEQ multiplex PCR assay. Imported from immuneACCESS, the table was reduced by TCRdb to in-frame sequences with V and J called. These copies leave out some clones; in studies compared against another copy, an unresolved V gene accounts for under half, and the cause of the remainder is not known. Across this sample there are some 7,800 clones, with around 77% seen only once. Roughly 4.6% of the sample comes from the top ten. Input material: lung tumor tissue. The source of these receptors is a human donor with non-small cell lung cancer.

The chain couples TRBV27 to TRBJ2-3; a weak D match, TRBD1 (6 bases). V dropped 5 bases and J dropped 1 base, with 7 bases sitting between them. The CDR3 is made up of 13 amino acids. Germline-derived CDR1 and CDR2 are MNHEY and SMNVEV (reference sequence). The CDR3, as DNA: TGTGCCAGCAGTCGACAGGGCACAGATACGCAGTATTTT. This codes for CASSRQGTDTQYF.

The V and J genes are TRBV6-1 and TRBJ1-4, with D maybe TRBD1 (6 bases). V shed 6 bases and J shed 7 bases, with 18 bases lying between them. There are 15 residues in the CDR3. Germline V gene data show CDR1 as MNHNS and CDR2 as SASEGT. CDR3 nucleotide sequence: TGTGCCAGCAGCCTCTCGAGGGGGGGCGTTGAAAAACTGTTTTTT. Its protein is CASSLSRGGVEKLFF.

The V and J genes are TRBV5-1 and TRBJ1-1; TRBD1 might be the D (6 bases). V gave up 2 bases and J gave up 4 bases, with 15 bases separating them. The CDR3 totals 15 residues. The germline CDR1 and CDR2 sequences are SGHRS and YFSETQ. CDR3 sequence reads: CASSFIRGAGTEAFF. Written as DNA, the CDR3 is TGCGCCAGCAGCTTTATCAGGGGCGCGGGCACTGAAGCTTTCTTT.

This clone was seen just once. The chain uses TRBV6-1 and TRBJ2-7; 8 nucleotides agree with TRBD1. The V gene end was trimmed by 7 bases and the J gene end by 2 bases; junction bases not matched to a gene: 7. From germline, CDR1 is MNHNS and CDR2 SASEGT. CDR3 size: 14 residues. CDR3 coding DNA: TGTGCCAGCAATTGGGGACAGGTGACCTACGAGCAGTACTTC. The encoded protein is CASNWGQVTYEQYF.

On this clone: Compared with germline, one end of the junction differs, possibly owing to a read error. The chain joins TRBV5-5 to TRBJ2-5; 7 bases align to TRBD1. CDR1 is SGHKS and CDR2 is YYEKEE in the germline V gene (reference sequence). The CDR3 contains 14 residues. The CDR3 region is CASGLGTVQETQYF. CDR3 bases: TGTGCCAGCGGCTTAGGGACAGTCCAAGAGACCCAGTACTTC.